Below are 18 T cell receptor beta chains sequenced from a single sample in a study of blood T cell repertoires in COVID-19. The assay was immunoSEQ multiplex PCR, and TCRdb's table has in-frame clones only and misses some. The sample shows around 100,000 clones, about 83% of them seen only once. Sequenced sample: peripheral blood. These receptors were obtained from a human donor in a cohort sampled during active COVID-19.

The V call is TRBV7-2, the J call TRBJ2-7; 11 nucleotides match TRBD1. V lost 3 bases to trimming and J lost 1 base; unmatched junction nucleotides: 5. The CDR3 sequence is 16 residues long. The V gene's germline CDR1 is SGHTA and CDR2 FQGNSA. The CDR3 region is CASSFKGTGGSYEQYF. The CDR3 nucleotides are TGTGCCAGCAGCTTTAAGGGGACAGGGGGATCCTACGAGCAGTACTTC. Variable domain in full (rest from reference TRBV7-2 and TRBJ2-7): GAGVSQSPSNKVTEKGKDVELRCDPISGHTALYWYRQSLGQGLEFLIYFQGNSAPDKSGLPSDRFSAERTGGSVSTLTIQRTQQEDSAVYLCASSFKGTGGSYEQYFGPGTRLTVT.

This chain links TRBV7-8 with TRBJ2-3, with 10 bases fitting TRBD2. The germline gives CDR1 SGHVS, CDR2 FQNEAQ. This CDR3 has 17 amino acids. The V and J ends lost 4 bases and 0 bases, in that order; junction bases with no gene match: 7. CDR3 region: CASSSRRLAGSTDTQYF. As DNA, the CDR3 is TGTGCCAGCAGCTCCCGACGACTAGCGGGTAGCACAGATACGCAGTATTTT.

J is TRBJ2-1 and V is TRBV27; possibly TRBD2 for D (6 bases). Trimming left V 2 bases short and J 6 bases short, with 8 bases between. The CDR3 totals 13 residues. CDR1 MNHEY and CDR2 SMNVEV come from the germline V gene (reference sequence). The CDR3 DNA is TGTGCCAGCAGTTTAGGACTAACCAATGAGCAGTTCTTC. Translation: CASSLGLTNEQFF.

Here the CDR3 reads CASILSYGSSSPLHF. The DNA for the CDR3 is TGTGCCAGCATACTCTCGTACGGTAGTAGTTCACCCCTCCACTTT. This rearrangement joins TRBV6-5 to TRBJ1-6, with D hard to call. Looked up from germline, CDR1 is MNHEY and CDR2 is SVGAGI. There are 15 residues in the CDR3. V shed 7 bases and J shed 9 bases, with 19 bases lying between them.

This chain joins TRBV6-6 and TRBJ2-2, with D possibly being TRBD1 (6 bases). CDR3 length: 14 residues. CDR1 and CDR2 from the germline V gene are MNHNY and SVGAGI (reference sequence). V lost 5 bases and J lost 0, with 7 bases in between. Here the CDR3 reads CASSRQANTGELFF. CDR3 in DNA: TGTGCCAGCAGTAGACAGGCGAACACCGGGGAGCTGTTTTTT.

This chain uses TRBV7-9 with TRBJ2-3; D perhaps matches TRBD1 (6 bases). V was clipped by 3 bases and J by 1 base, with 17 bases between them. The CDR3 covers 17 residues. The germline V gene encodes CDR1 SEHNR and CDR2 FQNEAQ (reference sequence). The CDR3 DNA reads TGTGCCAGCAGCTTGTTCCGAGGGGGTGTGGGCACAGATACGCAGTATTTT. The encoded protein is CASSLFRGGVGTDTQYF.

This chain joins TRBV7-9 and TRBJ1-2; no reliable D call. The CDR3 totals 14 residues. Trimming removed 1 base at V and 4 bases at J, with 10 bases between. Germline loops: CDR1 SEHNR, CDR2 FQNEAQ (reference sequence). CDR3 nucleotides: TGTGCCAGCAGCTTAGAACCAGGAGGCTATGGCTACACCTTC. It yields the protein CASSLEPGGYGYTF.

The gene calls are TRBV9 and TRBJ2-3, with 8 bases that match TRBD1. CDR3 length: 16 residues. With 0 bases clipped from V and 3 bases from J, the junction kept 6 bases outside the gene matches. CDR1 and CDR2 from the germline V gene are SGDLS and YYNGEE. CDR3: CASSVDGRGLTDTQYF. The CDR3 coding sequence is TGTGCCAGCAGCGTAGATGGCAGGGGGCTGACAGATACGCAGTATTTT.

The gene calls are TRBV6-1 and TRBJ1-2; no definite D call. Germline values: CDR1 MNHNS, CDR2 SASEGT. This CDR3 contains 11 residues. Between the trimmed V and J ends, which lost 2 bases and 8 bases, there was a span of 6 bases. The CDR3 DNA reads as TGTGCCAGCAGTGAATATATGGGCTACACCTTC. Its protein product is CASSEYMGYTF.

V is TRBV4-1 and J is TRBJ2-5, with TRBD2 identical over 10 bases. This CDR3 region has 18 residues. The V gene's germline CDR1 is MGHRA and CDR2 YSYEKL. V lost 0 bases, J lost 5 bases, and 12 bases stayed unmatched. CDR3 sequence: CASSQDLASGRVRETQYF. The CDR3 coding sequence is TGCGCCAGCAGCCAAGATCTTGCAAGCGGGAGGGTCCGGGAGACCCAGTACTTC.

V is TRBV7-2 and J is TRBJ1-1, with D uncertain. V was pared by 5 bases and J by 1 base, with 5 bases between. CDR1 and CDR2 (germline): SGHTA, FQGNSA. The CDR3 has 12 amino acids. The CDR3 DNA reads as TGTGCCAGCAGCCGGAGGAACACTGAAGCTTTCTTT. The encoded protein is CASSRRNTEAFF.

This chain links TRBV5-1 with TRBJ2-7, with D unresolved. The V gene's germline CDR1 is SGHRS and CDR2 YFSETQ. CDR3 length: 15 amino acids. Trimming cost V 0 bases and J 0 bases, with 10 bases left between them. In DNA form, the CDR3 reads TGCGCCAGCAGCTTGGCGTCAGGCAGCTCCTACGAGCAGTACTTC. It yields the protein CASSLASGSSYEQYF.

As DNA, the CDR3 is TGTGCCAGCAGCAAAGCGAATACTAGCGGACCCTACGAGCAGTACTTC. This encodes CASSKANTSGPYEQYF. The chain is built from TRBV21-1 and TRBJ2-7; TRBD2 reflects the table's D call only, with no check against the DNA. TRBV21-1 counts as a pseudogene. CDR3 size: 16 residues.

In the case of this clone: Other DNA sequences from this sample encode an identical CDR3 as well. The J gene is TRBJ2-1, the V gene TRBV5-4; TRBD1 matches at 8 bases. V shed 0 bases, J shed 4 bases, and the junction held 3 bases outside the gene matches. CDR1 SGHNT and CDR2 YYREEE come from the germline V gene (reference sequence). CDR3 size: 15 residues. The CDR3 DNA is TGTGCCAGCAGCTTGGCCGGGACAGGATACAATGAGCAGTTCTTC. Encoded protein: CASSLAGTGYNEQFF.

There are a few counts of this clone. The chain employs TRBV7-9 and TRBJ1-5, with a weak D call TRBD1 (5 bases). Germline CDR1 SEHNR, CDR2 FQNEAQ (reference sequence). The V and J ends lost 2 bases and 7 bases respectively, with 9 bases between them. The CDR3 consists of 13 residues. The CDR3: CASSLQGGQPQHF. For the CDR3, the DNA is TGTGCCAGCAGCTTACAGGGAGGCCAGCCCCAGCATTTT.

V and J are TRBV7-2 and TRBJ2-7, with TRBD2 matching 8 bases. The CDR3 is made up of 19 amino acids. Germline assignment: CDR1 SGHTA and CDR2 FQGNSA. The ends lost 2 bases at V and 5 bases at J; junction bases unmatched: 20. CDR3 sequence reads: CASSLFRGLPGLVIHEQYF. Written as DNA, the CDR3 is TGTGCCAGCAGCTTATTTCGGGGACTTCCGGGACTAGTTATTCACGAGCAGTACTTC.

This clone was observed once. The gene calls are TRBV6-5 and TRBJ1-5; no definite D call. Looked up from germline, CDR1 is MNHEY and CDR2 is SVGAGI. The CDR3 has 15 residues. Deletions cut 5 bases from V and 3 bases from J, with 14 bases between. CDR3 DNA sequence: TGTGCCAGCAGTCCGGCGGACGGGGTCAATCAGCCCCAGCATTTT. Translation: CASSPADGVNQPQHF.

V is TRBV25-1 and J is TRBJ1-4; D is uncertain. Looked up from germline, CDR1 is MGHDK and CDR2 is SYGVNS. Trimming stripped 7 bases from V and 10 bases from J, with 13 bases between. This CDR3 comprises 12 residues. The chain's CDR3 is CASIGTPGKLFF. CDR3 DNA sequence: TGTGCCAGCATAGGCACCCCGGGAAAACTGTTTTTT.